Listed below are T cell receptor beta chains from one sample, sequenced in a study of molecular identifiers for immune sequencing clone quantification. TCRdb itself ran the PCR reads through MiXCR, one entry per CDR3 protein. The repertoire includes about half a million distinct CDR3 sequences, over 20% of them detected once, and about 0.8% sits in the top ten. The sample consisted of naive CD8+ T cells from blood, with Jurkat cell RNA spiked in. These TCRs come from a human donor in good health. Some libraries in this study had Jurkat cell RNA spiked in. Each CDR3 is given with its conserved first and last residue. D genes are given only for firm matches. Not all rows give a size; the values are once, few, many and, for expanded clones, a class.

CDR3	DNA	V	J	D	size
CASSRGQGAGNEQFF	TGTGCCAGCAGCAGGGGACAGGGGGCTGGCAATGAGCAGTTCTTC	TRBV5-6	TRBJ2-1	TRBD1	few
CASSSVTGYNEQFF	TGTGCCAGCAGTTCCGTGACAGGGTACAATGAGCAGTTCTTC	TRBV12-3/TRBV12-4	TRBJ2-1	TRBD1	many
CASSLGLGNTEAFF	TGTGCCAGCAGTTTGGGTCTGGGGAACACTGAAGCTTTCTTT	TRBV11-2	TRBJ1-1	NA	many
CASSPDALNQPQHF	TGTGCCAGCAGCCCGGACGCCCTCAATCAGCCCCAGCATTTT	TRBV5-5	TRBJ1-5	NA	few
CASSLSGTGAYGYTF	TGTGCCAGCAGTTTATCGGGGACAGGGGCATATGGCTACACCTTC	TRBV28	TRBJ1-2	TRBD1	NA
CAGSMAVNTEAFF	TGTGCCGGTAGTATGGCGGTGAACACTGAAGCTTTCTTT	TRBV19	TRBJ1-1	NA	once
CASSTGQNYAYNEQFF	TGTGCCAGCAGCACGGGACAGAACTATGCCTACAATGAGCAGTTCTTC	TRBV7-9	TRBJ2-1	TRBD1	NA
CASSSPTGLEAEAFF	TGTGCCAGCAGTTCCCCTACAGGGCTCGAAGCTGAAGCTTTCTTT	TRBV12-3/TRBV12-4	TRBJ1-1	NA	many
CASSMGILYEQYF	TGTGCCAGTAGTATGGGGATATTATACGAGCAGTACTTC	TRBV19	TRBJ2-7	NA	NA
CASSVEVLPLMNTEAFF	TGTGCCAGCAGCGTAGAGGTCCTTCCTTTAATGAACACTGAAGCTTTCTTT	TRBV9	TRBJ1-1	NA	NA
CASSSPPGGIDEQFF	TGTGCCAGCAGTTCCCCCCCGGGAGGAATTGATGAGCAGTTCTTC	TRBV12-3/TRBV12-4	TRBJ2-1	TRBD2	NA